Given below is one T cell receptor (beta chain) in context. What it binds is unknown. This sample was taken from a study of T cell responses to AZD1222 COVID-19 vaccine. Study details: It was second doses at about 4 or about 12 weeks that were pooled.

Generated by immunoSEQ multiplex PCR, the TCRdb table keeps only in-frame clones and is missing some. The profile shows about 97,000 clones, about 88% of them singletons. The germline gives CDR1 SGHAT, CDR2 FQDESV (reference sequence). V trimming: 10 bases; J trimming: 6 bases; junction bases outside the gene matches: 18. The CDR3 consists of 16 residues. Whole-study results and caveats: Repertoire samples came only from after the peak T cell response. Increases in Spike-specific TCR breadth and depth were seen after two AZD1222 doses.

The clonotype originates from an adult in good health. The material was peripheral blood, obtained on day 0 of AZD1222 vaccination. This chain uses TRBV11-1 with TRBJ1-1; 9 nucleotides align to TRBD1. The CDR3 spells CATKGRTGARTSEAFF. CDR3 coding DNA: TGTGCCACCAAGGGGAGGACAGGGGCTAGAACCTCTGAAGCTTTCTTT.